This TCR beta chain was found in a study of human T cells and chemical hapten exposure. Overall study: Per-sample TCR yields varied mainly from small pooled library volume differences.

Individual cDNA molecules had unique molecular identifiers attached to them by the library. MiXCR, applied by TCRdb to the RACE reads, yields one record per CDR3 protein. The sample includes 80,000 to 100,000 distinct CDR3 sequences, 7% to 8% seen only once; the top ten take 1.5% to 1.8%. Documented time point: patch test 1, 2 weeks after DPC sensitization. The treatment was: therapeutic diphenylcyclopropenone sensitization with weekly scalp DPC. Trimming removed 2 bases from V and 2 bases from J, with 10 bases in between. This CDR3 is built from 15 residues. Notes on this clonotype: Its antigen is not known.

Overall study results and limits: Expanded TCR sets contained significantly more large CDR3 similarity clusters than controls.

The chain combines TRBV12-3 or TRBV12-4 with TRBJ2-1; D perhaps matches TRBD1 (6 bases). The clonotype comes from a woman aged 25 to 45 with alopecia areata. Some clones in this sample may be carry-over from other donors' samples. The starting material was whole blood, obtained in connection with sensitization to the hapten diphenylcyclopropenone (DPC). In DNA, the CDR3 is TGTGCCAGCAGTTTAACAGGGAATACCTACAATGAGCAGTTCTTC. It specifies CASSLTGNTYNEQFF.